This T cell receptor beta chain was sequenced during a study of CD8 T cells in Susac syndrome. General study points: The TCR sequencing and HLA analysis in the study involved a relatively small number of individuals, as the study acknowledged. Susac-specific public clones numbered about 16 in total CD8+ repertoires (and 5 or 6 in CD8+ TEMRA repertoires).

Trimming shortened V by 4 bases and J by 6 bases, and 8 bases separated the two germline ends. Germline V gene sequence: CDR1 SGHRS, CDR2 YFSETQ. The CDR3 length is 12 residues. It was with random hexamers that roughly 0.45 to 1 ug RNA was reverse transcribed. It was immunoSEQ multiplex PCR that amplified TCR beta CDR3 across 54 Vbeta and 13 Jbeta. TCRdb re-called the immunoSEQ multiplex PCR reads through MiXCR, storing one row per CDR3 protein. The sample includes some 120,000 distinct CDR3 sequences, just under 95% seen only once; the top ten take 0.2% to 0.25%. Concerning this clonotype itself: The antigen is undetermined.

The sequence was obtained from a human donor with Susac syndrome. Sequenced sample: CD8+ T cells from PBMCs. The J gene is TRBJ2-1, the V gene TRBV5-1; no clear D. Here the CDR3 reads CASSPTLNEQFF. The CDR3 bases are TGCGCCAGCAGCCCAACCCTCAATGAGCAGTTCTTC. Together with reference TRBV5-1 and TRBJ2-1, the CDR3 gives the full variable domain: KAGVTQTPRYLIKTRGQQVTLSCSPISGHRSVSWYQQTPGQGLQFLFEYFSETQRNKGNFPGRFSGRQFSNSRSEMNVSTLELGDSALYLCASSPTLNEQFFGPGTRLTVL.